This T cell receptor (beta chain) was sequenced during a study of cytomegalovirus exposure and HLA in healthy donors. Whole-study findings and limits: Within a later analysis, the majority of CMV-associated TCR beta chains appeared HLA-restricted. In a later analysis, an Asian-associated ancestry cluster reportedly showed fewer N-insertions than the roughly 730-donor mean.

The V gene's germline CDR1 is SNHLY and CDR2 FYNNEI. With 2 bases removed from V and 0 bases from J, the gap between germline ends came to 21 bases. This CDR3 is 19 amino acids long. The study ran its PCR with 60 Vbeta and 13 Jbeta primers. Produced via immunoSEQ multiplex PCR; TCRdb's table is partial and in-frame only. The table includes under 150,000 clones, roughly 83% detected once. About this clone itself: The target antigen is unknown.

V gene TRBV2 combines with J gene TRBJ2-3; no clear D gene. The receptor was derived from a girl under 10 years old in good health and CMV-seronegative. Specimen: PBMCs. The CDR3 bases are TGTGCCAGCAGTGAATGGATGGCCGTGAGGTCGGATAGCACAGATACGCAGTATTTT. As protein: CASSEWMAVRSDSTDTQYF.